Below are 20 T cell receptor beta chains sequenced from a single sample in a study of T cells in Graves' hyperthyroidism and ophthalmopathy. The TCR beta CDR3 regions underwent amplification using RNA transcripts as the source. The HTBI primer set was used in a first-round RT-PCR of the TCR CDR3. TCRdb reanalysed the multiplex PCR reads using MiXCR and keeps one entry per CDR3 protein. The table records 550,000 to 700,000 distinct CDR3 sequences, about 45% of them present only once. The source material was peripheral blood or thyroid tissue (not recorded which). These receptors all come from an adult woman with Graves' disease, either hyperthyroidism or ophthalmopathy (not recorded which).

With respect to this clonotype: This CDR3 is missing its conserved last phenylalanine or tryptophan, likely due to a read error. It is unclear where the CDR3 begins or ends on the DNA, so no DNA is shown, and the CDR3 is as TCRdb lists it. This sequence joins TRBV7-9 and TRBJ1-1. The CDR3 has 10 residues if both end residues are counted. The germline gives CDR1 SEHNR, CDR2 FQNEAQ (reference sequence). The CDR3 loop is CASSLARSTS.

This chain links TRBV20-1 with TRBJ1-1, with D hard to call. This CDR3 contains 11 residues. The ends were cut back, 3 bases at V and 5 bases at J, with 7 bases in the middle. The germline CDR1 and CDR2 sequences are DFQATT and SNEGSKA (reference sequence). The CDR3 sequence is CSARCGTEAFF. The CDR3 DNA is TGCAGTGCTAGGTGTGGAACTGAAGCTTTCTTT.

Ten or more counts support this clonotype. CDR3 nucleotide sequence: TGCAGCGCCAGGGGCCCCCTGAACACTGAAGCTTTCTTT. Translating it yields CSARGPLNTEAFF. The chain is built from TRBV29-1 and TRBJ1-1; maybe TRBD1 (6 bases). Looked up from germline, CDR1 is SQVTM and CDR2 is ANQGSEA. CDR3 size: 13 residues. The V end was cut by 7 bases, the J end by 0 bases, with 12 bases between.

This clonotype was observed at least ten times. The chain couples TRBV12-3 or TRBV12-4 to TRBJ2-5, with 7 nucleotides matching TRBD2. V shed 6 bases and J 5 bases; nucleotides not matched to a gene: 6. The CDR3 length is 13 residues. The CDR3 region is CASRLAAGETQYF. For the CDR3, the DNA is TGTGCCAGCAGGCTAGCGGCTGGCGAGACCCAGTACTTC.

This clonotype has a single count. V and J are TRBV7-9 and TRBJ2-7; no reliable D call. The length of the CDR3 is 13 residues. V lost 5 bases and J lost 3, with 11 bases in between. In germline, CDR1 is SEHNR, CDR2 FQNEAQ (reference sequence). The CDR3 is CASSAPGFYEQYF. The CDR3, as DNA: TGTGCCAGCAGCGCGCCCGGGTTCTACGAGCAGTACTTC.

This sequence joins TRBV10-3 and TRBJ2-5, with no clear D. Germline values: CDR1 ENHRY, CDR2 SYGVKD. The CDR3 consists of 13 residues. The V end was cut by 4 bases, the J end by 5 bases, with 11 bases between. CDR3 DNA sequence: TGTGCCATCAGTGCTAGAGAGTGGGAGACCCAGTACTTC. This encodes CAISAREWETQYF.

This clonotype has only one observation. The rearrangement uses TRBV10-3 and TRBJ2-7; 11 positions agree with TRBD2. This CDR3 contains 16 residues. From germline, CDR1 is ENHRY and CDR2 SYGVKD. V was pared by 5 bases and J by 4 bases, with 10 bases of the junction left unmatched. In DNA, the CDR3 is TGTGCCATCAGTCCCCTTAGCGGGAGGGCCCGGTACGAGCAGTACTTC. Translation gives CAISPLSGRARYEQYF.

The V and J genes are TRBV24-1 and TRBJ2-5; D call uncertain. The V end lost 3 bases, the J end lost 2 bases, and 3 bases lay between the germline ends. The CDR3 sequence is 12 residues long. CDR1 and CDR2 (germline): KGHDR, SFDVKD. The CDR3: CATSDAQETQYF. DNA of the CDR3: TGTGCCACCAGTGATGCACAAGAGACCCAGTACTTC.

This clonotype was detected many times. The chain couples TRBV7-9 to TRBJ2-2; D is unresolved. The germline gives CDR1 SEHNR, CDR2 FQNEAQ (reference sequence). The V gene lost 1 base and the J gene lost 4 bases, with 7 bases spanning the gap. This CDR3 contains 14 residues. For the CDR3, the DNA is TGTGCCAGCAGCTTAGACTCGATCACCGGGGAGCTGTTTTTT. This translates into CASSLDSITGELFF.

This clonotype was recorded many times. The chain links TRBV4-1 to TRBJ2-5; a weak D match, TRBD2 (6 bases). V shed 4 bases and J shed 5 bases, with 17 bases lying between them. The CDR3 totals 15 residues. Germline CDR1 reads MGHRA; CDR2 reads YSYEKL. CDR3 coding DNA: TGCGCCAGCAGCCCAGTCTCCGGGAGAGGTGAGACCCAGTACTTC. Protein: CASSPVSGRGETQYF.

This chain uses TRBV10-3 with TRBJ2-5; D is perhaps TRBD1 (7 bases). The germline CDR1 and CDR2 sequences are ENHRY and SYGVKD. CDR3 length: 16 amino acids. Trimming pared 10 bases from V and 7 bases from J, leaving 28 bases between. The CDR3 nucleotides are TGTGCCACCGCCGACAGGGAAGGAGGGTCACCAGGGACCCAGTACTTC. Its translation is CATADREGGSPGTQYF.

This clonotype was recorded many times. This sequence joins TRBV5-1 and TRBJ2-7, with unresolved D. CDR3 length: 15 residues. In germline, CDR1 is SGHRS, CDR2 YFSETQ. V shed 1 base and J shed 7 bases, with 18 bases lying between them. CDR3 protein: CASSLLHSRPREQYF. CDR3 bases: TGCGCCAGCAGCTTGTTACACTCGAGGCCGAGAGAGCAGTACTTC.

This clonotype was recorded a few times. CDR3 sequence: CSATAGGVNQPQHF. The CDR3 region has the DNA TGCAGCGCCACGGCAGGGGGTGTCAATCAGCCCCAGCATTTT. J is TRBJ1-5 and V is TRBV29-1, with TRBD1 identical over 7 bases. The CDR3 is made up of 14 amino acids. With 7 bases clipped from V and 3 bases from J, the junction kept 9 bases outside the gene matches. Germline V lookup: CDR1 SQVTM, CDR2 ANQGSEA.

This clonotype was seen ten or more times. DNA for the CDR3: TGTGCCAGCAGTCGACGGGGCGGGCGGGAGACCCAGTACTTC. Encoded protein: CASSRRGGRETQYF. This chain uses TRBV6-5 with TRBJ2-5; D possibly uses TRBD1 or TRBD2 (5 bases each). Trimming left V 5 bases short and J 5 bases short, with 15 bases between. CDR1 and CDR2 from the germline V gene are MNHEY and SVGAGI. This CDR3 region has 14 residues.

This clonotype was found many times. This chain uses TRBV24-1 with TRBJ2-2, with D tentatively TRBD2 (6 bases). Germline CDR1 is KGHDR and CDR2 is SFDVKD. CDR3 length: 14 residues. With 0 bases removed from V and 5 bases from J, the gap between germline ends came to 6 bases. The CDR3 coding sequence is TGTGCCACCAGTGATTTGCGGGAGACCGGGGAGCTGTTTTTT. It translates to CATSDLRETGELFF.

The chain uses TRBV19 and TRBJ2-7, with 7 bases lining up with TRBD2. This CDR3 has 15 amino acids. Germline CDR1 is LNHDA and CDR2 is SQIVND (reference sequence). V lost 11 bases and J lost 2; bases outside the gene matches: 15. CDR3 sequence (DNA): TGTGCCTGGAGTGTACCAAGGGAGGGGCCCTACGAGCAGTACTTC. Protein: CAWSVPREGPYEQYF. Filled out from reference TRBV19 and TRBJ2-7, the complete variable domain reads DGGITQSPKYLFRKEGQNVTLSCEQNLNHDAMYWYRQDPGQGLRLIYYSQIVNDFQKGDIAEGYSVSREKKESFPLTVTSAQKNPTAFYLCAWSVPREGPYEQYFGPGTRLTVT.

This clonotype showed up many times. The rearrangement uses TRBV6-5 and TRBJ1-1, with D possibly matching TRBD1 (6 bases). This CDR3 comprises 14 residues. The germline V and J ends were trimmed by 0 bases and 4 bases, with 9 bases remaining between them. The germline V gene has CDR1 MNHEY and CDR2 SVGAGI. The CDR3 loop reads CASSYSLTGTEAFF. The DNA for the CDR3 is TGTGCCAGCAGTTACTCCCTGACAGGCACTGAAGCTTTCTTT.

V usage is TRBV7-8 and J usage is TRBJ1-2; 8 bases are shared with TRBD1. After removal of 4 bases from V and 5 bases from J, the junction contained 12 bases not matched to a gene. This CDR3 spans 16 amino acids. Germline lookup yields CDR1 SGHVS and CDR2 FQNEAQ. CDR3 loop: CASSSPGQALTYGYTF. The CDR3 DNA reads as TGTGCCAGCAGCTCTCCGGGACAGGCCCTGACTTATGGCTACACCTTC.

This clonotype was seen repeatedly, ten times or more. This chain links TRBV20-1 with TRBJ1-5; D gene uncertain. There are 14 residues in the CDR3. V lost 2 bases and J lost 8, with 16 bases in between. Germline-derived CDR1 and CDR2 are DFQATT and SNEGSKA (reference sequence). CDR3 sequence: CSARTMGPHEPQHF. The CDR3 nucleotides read TGCAGTGCTAGAACCATGGGCCCTCATGAGCCCCAGCATTTT.

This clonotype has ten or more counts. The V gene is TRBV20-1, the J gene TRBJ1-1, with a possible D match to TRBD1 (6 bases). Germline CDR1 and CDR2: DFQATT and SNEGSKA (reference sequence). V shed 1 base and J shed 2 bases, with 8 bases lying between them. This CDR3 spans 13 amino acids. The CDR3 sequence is CSARAGVNTEAFF. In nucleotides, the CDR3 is TGCAGTGCTAGAGCAGGGGTCAACACTGAAGCTTTCTTT.